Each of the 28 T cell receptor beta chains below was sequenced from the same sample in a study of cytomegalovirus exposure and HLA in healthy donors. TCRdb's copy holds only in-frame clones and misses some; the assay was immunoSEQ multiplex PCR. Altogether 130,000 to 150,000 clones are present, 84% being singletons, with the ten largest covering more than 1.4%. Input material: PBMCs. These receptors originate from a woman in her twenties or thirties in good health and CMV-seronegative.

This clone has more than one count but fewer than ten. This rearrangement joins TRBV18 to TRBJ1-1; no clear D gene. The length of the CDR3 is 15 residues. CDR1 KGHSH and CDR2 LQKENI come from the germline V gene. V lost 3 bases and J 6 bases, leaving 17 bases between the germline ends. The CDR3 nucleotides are TGTGCCAGCTCACCTGTTCGGGAGAGTGGCGCTGAAGCTTTCTTT. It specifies CASSPVRESGAEAFF.

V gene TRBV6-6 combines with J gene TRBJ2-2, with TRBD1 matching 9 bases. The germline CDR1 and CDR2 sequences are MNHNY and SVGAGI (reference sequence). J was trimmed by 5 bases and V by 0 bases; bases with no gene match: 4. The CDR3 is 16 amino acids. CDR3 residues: CASSYSRGQGTGELFF. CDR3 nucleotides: TGTGCCAGCAGTTACTCGAGGGGACAGGGAACCGGGGAGCTGTTTTTT.

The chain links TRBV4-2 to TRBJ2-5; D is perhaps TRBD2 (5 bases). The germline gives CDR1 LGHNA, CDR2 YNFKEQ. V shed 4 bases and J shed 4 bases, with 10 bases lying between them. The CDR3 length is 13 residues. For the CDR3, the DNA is TGTGCCAGCAGCCCCTCGGGGAGAGAGACCCAGTACTTC. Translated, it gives CASSPSGRETQYF.

The CDR3: CAWSCSRDRVGPLSEQFF. The CDR3 DNA follows: TGTGCCTGGAGTTGCAGCCGGGACAGGGTAGGGCCCTTGAGTGAGCAGTTCTTC. This chain links TRBV30 with TRBJ2-1; the match to TRBD1 covers 9 bases. The CDR3 length is 18 residues. CDR1 and CDR2 from the germline V gene are GTSNPN and SVGIG (reference sequence). V lost 2 bases to trimming and J lost 9 bases; unmatched junction nucleotides: 20.

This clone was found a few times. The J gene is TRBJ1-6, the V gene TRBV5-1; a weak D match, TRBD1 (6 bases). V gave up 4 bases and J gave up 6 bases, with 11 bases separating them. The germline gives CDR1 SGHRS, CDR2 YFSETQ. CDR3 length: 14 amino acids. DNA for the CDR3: TGCGCCAGCAGCCGGACAGATGGTAATTCACCCCTCCACTTT. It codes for CASSRTDGNSPLHF.

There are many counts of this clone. The CDR3 DNA is TGTGCCAGCAGCCCTCAGGGGGTCCCCTACGAGCAGTACTTC. It yields the protein CASSPQGVPYEQYF. J is TRBJ2-7 and V is TRBV9; 7 bases are a match to TRBD1. Germline V gives CDR1 SGDLS, CDR2 YYNGEE. The CDR3 has 14 amino acids. V gave up 4 bases and J gave up 2 bases; unmatched junction bases: 6. The full variable domain, rest sourced from reference TRBV9 and TRBJ2-7, is DSGVTQTPKHLITATGQRVTLRCSPRSGDLSVYWYQQSLDQGLQFLIQYYNGEERAKGNILERFSAQQFPDLHSELNLSSLELGDSALYFCASSPQGVPYEQYFGPGTRLTVT.

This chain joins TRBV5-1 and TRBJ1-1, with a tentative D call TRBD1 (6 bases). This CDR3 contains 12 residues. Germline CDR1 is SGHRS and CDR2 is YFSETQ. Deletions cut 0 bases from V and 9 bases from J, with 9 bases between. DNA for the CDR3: TGCGCCAGCAGCTTGGTTGGGGACAAAGCTTTCTTT. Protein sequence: CASSLVGDKAFF.

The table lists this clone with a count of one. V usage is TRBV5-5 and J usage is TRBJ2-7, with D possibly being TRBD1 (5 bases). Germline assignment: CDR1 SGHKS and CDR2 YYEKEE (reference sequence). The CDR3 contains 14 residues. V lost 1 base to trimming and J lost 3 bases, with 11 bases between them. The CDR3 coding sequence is TGTGCCAGCAGCTTGAGTATTACAGGCTACGAGCAGTACTTC. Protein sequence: CASSLSITGYEQYF.

CDR3 region: CASSPDRGRQETQYF. CDR3 DNA sequence: TGTGCCAGCAGCCCGGACAGGGGACGCCAAGAGACCCAGTACTTC. The chain employs TRBV7-9 and TRBJ2-5; TRBD1 agrees at 9 bases. V gave up 5 bases and J gave up 1 base; unmatched junction bases: 5. CDR3 length equals 15 residues. Germline V gives CDR1 SEHNR, CDR2 FQNEAQ (reference sequence).

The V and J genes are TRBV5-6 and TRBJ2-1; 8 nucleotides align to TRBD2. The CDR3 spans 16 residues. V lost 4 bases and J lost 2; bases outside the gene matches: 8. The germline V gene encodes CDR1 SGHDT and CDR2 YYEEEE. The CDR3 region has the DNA TGTGCCAGCAGCCCAAGCGGGGGCCCTACCTACAATGAGCAGTTCTTC. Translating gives CASSPSGGPTYNEQFF.

CDR3 protein: CASRGLYGGAWEQYF. CDR3 bases: TGTGCCAGCAGGGGCCTTTACGGGGGGGCGTGGGAGCAGTACTTC. This chain connects TRBV28 to TRBJ2-7; TRBD2 matches at 8 bases. The trim removed 6 bases at V and 7 bases at J, leaving 14 bases unmatched. Per germline, CDR1 MDHEN and CDR2 SYDVKM. CDR3 length equals 15 residues.

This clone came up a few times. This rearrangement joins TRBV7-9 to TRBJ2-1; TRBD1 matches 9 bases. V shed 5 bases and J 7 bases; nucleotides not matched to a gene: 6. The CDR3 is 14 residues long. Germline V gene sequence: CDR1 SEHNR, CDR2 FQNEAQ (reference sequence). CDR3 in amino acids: CASSLGTGTNEQFF. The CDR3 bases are TGTGCCAGCAGCCTGGGGACAGGGACTAATGAGCAGTTCTTC.

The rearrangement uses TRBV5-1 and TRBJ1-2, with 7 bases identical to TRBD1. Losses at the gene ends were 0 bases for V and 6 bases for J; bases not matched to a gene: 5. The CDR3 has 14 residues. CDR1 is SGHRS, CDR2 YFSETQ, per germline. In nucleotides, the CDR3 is TGCGCCAGCAGCTTGGCAGGGGGGAGAAATGGCTACACCTTC. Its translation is CASSLAGGRNGYTF.

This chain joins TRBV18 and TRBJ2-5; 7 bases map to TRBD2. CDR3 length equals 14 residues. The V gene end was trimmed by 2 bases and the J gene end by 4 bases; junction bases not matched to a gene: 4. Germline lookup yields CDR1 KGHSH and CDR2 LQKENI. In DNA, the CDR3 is TGTGCCAGCTCACCATCTGGCGGGGGAGAGACCCAGTACTTC. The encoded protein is CASSPSGGGETQYF.

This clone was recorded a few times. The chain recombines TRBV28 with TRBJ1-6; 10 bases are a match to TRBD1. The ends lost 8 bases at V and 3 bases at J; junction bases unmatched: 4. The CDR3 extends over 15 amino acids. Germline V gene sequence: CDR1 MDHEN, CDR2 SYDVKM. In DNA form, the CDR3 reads TGTGCCAGCCGACAGGGGGCGCGCTATAATTCACCCCTCCACTTT. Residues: CASRQGARYNSPLHF.

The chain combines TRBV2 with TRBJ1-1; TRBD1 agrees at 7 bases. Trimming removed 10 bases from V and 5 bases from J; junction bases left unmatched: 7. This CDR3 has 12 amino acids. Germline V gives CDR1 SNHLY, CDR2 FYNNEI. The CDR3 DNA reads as TGTGCCACGAGGAGGGGGCCTACTGAAGCTTTCTTT. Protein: CATRRGPTEAFF.

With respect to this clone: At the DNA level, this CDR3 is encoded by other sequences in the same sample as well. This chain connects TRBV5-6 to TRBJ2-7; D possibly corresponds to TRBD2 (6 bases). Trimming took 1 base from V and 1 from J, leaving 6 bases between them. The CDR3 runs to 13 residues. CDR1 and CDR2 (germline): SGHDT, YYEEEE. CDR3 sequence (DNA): TGTGCCAGCAGCTTGCGGGGGTCCTACGAGCAGTACTTC. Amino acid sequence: CASSLRGSYEQYF.

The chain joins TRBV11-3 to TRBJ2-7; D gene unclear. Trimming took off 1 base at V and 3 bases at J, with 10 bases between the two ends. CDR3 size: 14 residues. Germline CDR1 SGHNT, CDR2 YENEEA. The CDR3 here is CASSLGAVGYEQYF. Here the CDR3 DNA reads TGTGCCAGCAGCTTAGGGGCTGTGGGCTACGAGCAGTACTTC.

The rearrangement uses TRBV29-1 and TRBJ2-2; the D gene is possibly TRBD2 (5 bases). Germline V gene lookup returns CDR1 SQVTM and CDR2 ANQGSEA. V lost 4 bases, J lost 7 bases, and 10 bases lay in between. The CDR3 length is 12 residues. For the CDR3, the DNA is TGCAGCGTTGGTCGCGAGGGCGGGGAGCTGTTTTTT. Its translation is CSVGREGGELFF.

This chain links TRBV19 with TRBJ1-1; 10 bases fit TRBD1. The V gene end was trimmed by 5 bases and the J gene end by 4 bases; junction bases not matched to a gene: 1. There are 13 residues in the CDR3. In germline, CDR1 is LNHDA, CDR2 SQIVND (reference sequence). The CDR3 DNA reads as TGTGCCAGTAGTCGGGACAGGGGCACTGAAGCTTTCTTT. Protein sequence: CASSRDRGTEAFF.

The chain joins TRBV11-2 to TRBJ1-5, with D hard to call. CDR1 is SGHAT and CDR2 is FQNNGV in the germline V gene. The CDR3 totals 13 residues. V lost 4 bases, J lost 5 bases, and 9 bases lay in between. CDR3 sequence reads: CASSSRRDQPQHF. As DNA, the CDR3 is TGTGCCAGCAGCTCCCGGAGGGATCAGCCCCAGCATTTT.

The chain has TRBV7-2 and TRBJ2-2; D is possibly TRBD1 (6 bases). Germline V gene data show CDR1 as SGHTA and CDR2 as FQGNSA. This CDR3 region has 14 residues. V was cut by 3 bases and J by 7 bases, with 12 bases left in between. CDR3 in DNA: TGTGCCAGCAGCTTGAGGGGGTCTATCGGGGAGCTGTTTTTT. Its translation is CASSLRGSIGELFF. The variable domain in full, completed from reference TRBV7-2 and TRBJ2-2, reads GAGVSQSPSNKVTEKGKDVELRCDPISGHTALYWYRQSLGQGLEFLIYFQGNSAPDKSGLPSDRFSAERTGGSVSTLTIQRTQQEDSAVYLCASSLRGSIGELFFGEGSRLTVL.

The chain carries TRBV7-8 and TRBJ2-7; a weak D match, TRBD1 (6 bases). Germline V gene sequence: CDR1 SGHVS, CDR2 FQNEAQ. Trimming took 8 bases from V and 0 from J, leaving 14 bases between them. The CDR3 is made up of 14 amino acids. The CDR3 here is CASPRRTVSYEQYF. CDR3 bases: TGTGCCAGCCCCCGCCGGACAGTCTCCTACGAGCAGTACTTC.

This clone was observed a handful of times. The chain's CDR3 is CASSQVAARNTGELFF. The CDR3 region has the DNA TGCGCCAGCAGCCAAGTTGCTGCCAGGAACACCGGGGAGCTGTTTTTT. This rearrangement joins TRBV4-3 to TRBJ2-2; D is uncertain. The ends were cut back, 1 base at V and 1 base at J, with 10 bases in the middle. This CDR3 region has 16 residues. CDR1 and CDR2 from the germline V gene are LGHNA and YSLEER.

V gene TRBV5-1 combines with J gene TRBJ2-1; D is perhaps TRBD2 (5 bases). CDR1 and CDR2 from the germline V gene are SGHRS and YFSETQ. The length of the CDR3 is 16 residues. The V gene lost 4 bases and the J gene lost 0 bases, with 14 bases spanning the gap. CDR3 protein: CASSPIALSSYNEQFF. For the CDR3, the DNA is TGCGCCAGCAGCCCGATAGCGTTGAGCTCCTACAATGAGCAGTTCTTC.

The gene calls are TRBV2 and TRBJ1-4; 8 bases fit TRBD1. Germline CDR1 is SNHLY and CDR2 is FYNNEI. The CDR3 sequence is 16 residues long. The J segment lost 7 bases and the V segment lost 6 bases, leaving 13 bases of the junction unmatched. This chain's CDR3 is CASSDPRTGRSEKLFF. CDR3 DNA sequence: TGTGCCAGCAGCGACCCAAGGACAGGGCGGAGTGAAAAACTGTTTTTT.

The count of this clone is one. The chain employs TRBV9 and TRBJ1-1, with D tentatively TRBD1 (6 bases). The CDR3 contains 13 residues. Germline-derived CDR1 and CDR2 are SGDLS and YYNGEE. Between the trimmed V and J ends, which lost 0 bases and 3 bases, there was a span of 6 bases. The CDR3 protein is CASSVAGDTEAFF. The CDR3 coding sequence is TGTGCCAGCAGCGTAGCAGGGGACACTGAAGCTTTCTTT.

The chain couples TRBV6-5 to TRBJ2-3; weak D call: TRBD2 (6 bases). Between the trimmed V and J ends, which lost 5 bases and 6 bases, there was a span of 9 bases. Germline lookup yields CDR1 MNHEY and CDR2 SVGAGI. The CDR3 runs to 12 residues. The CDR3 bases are TGTGCCAGCAGTCCGGAGGGGGATACGCAGTATTTT. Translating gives CASSPEGDTQYF.